This T cell receptor (beta chain) appears in the sequencing data of a study of radiotherapy plus CTLA-4 blockade in lung cancer. TCRdb's table, derived via immunoSEQ multiplex PCR, lists solely in-frame clones and lacks some. The table lists 90,000 or so clones, about four fifths of them singletons. Trimming took off 0 bases at V and 7 bases at J, with 11 bases between the two ends. The CDR3 runs 14 residues. Germline V gene lookup returns CDR1 SGHRS and CDR2 YFSETQ. Those patients who had chemo-refractory metastatic non-small-cell lung cancer were given focal radiation along with CTLA-4 blockade through ipilimumab.

This TCR was sampled from a human donor with non-small cell lung cancer who had stable disease on radiotherapy plus ipilimumab. The rearrangement links TRBV5-1 to TRBJ2-1; D not resolved. Source: peripheral blood, taken from a patient treated with radiotherapy plus ipilimumab. This CDR3 is CASSLVVGWNEQFF. CDR3 nucleotide sequence: TGCGCCAGCAGCTTGGTGGTGGGGTGGAATGAGCAGTTCTTC.